The TCR beta chain described here comes from a study of blood T cell repertoires in COVID-19. Background on the study: PBMCs, B-cell-depleted T cells, or T cells provided the cDNA or gDNA that made up the material.

V lost 4 bases, J lost 0 bases, and 28 bases lay in between. Germline loops: CDR1 PRHDT, CDR2 FYEKMQ (reference sequence). This CDR3 has 20 residues. Per the original data handling: Researchers report that nucleated cell counts were estimated from reference gene primer amplification. The repertoire was sequenced with immunoSEQ multiplex PCR; TCRdb's copy has only in-frame clones and lacks some. V, J and clone size were drawn from that table, and D and trimming were deduced from the DNA. The sample consists of about 310,000 clones, about 89% of them appearing once. This chain uses TRBV13 with TRBJ2-7, with D possibly being TRBD1 (6 bases). Sequencing was carried out using PBMCs or T cells enriched from blood (not recorded which). This receptor was identified in a woman aged 35 to 49 who had recovered from COVID-19. As DNA, the CDR3 is TGTGCCAGCAGCTCGATGGGGGTCCCGCTGGAGGACAGCTACTCCTACGAGCAGTACTTC. It is translated as CASSSMGVPLEDSYSYEQYF.